These 5 T cell receptor beta chains originate from one sample sequenced in a study of Graves' ophthalmopathy and Graves' hyperthyroidism. RNA transcripts were the template, and TCR beta CDR3 regions were amplified from them. Second-round multiplex PCR came after a first-round RT-PCR that employed HTBI primers. TCRdb redid the calling of the multiplex PCR reads with MiXCR, one entry per CDR3 protein. This sample has almost 400,000 distinct CDR3 sequences, with around 19% found just once. The sequenced sample consisted of peripheral blood. The receptors were gathered from a woman younger than 35 with Graves' ophthalmopathy.

This clonotype was picked up many times. This sequence joins TRBV20-1 and TRBJ2-7; no firm D call. Germline values: CDR1 DFQATT, CDR2 SNEGSKA (reference sequence). Between the trimmed V and J ends, which lost 1 base and 0 bases, there was a span of 7 bases. The CDR3 is 13 amino acids. CDR3 DNA: TGCAGTGCTAGAGGTGCTTACTCCTACGAGCAGTACTTC. Residues: CSARGAYSYEQYF.

There are many counts of this clonotype. The CDR3 nucleotides are TGTGCCAGCAGCGTAGGGTCACCGTCACCCCTCCACTTT. It encodes CASSVGSPSPLHF. This chain connects TRBV9 to TRBJ1-6; no reliable D call. The CDR3 is 13 residues long. Trimming pared 0 bases from V and 10 bases from J, leaving 8 bases between. Germline V gene lookup returns CDR1 SGDLS and CDR2 YYNGEE.

This chain uses TRBV19 with TRBJ1-5; D not certain. This CDR3 has 14 amino acids. The germline gives CDR1 LNHDA, CDR2 SQIVND (reference sequence). V shed 3 bases and J shed 2 bases, with 8 bases lying between them. The CDR3 sequence: CASSMEGGNQPQHF. The CDR3 coding sequence is TGTGCCAGTAGTATGGAGGGCGGCAATCAGCCCCAGCATTTT.

This clonotype was picked up many times. The chain couples TRBV30 to TRBJ2-7, with 10 positions matching TRBD2. Germline assignment: CDR1 GTSNPN and CDR2 SVGIG (reference sequence). The CDR3 contains 14 residues. Trimming removed 8 bases from V and 3 bases from J; junction bases left unmatched: 10. CDR3 sequence (DNA): TGTGCCGGGGGGCCTAGCGGGAGTTTCTACGAGCAGTACTTC. Protein: CAGGPSGSFYEQYF.

This clonotype appeared many times. CDR3 in DNA: TGTGCCACCAGCAGAGAGTCCCCTCAAGGGGGGCTGAAGGGAAACACCATATATTTT. Translating it yields CATSRESPQGGLKGNTIYF. The V gene is TRBV15, the J gene TRBJ1-3; D might be TRBD1 (6 bases). V was trimmed by 0 bases and J by 4 bases, leaving 22 bases between them. Per the germline V gene, CDR1 is LNHNV and CDR2 is YYDKDF (reference sequence). The CDR3 covers 19 residues.